Shown below are 26 T cell receptor beta chains from a single sample sequenced in a study of blood T cell repertoires in COVID-19 (dated by TCRdb to 2019 to 2021). The receptor library was made with the immunoSEQ multiplex PCR assay. TCRdb retrieved this table from immuneACCESS and kept in-frame rearrangements only. Not all clones are present; in checked studies, unresolved V genes account for under half, and no reason is known for the remainder. In this sample the table shows 150,000 to 200,000 clones, around three quarters of which occur a single time. The ten largest account for around 17% of the sample. Sequencing used PBMCs or T cells enriched from blood (not recorded which). The receptors were gathered from a woman aged 45-59 years with acute COVID-19.

This clone was detected only a few times. CDR3 DNA: TGTGCCAGCAGCCCCGACCCTCGGGGGGCCGAAGCTTTCTTT. This encodes CASSPDPRGAEAFF. The chain uses TRBV7-8 and TRBJ1-1; a weak D match, TRBD1 (6 bases). CDR3 length: 14 amino acids. CDR1 is SGHVS, CDR2 FQNEAQ, per germline. Deletions cut 5 bases from V and 8 bases from J, with 18 bases between.

This chain links TRBV10-3 with TRBJ1-5; possible D gene TRBD1, 6 bases. CDR1 ENHRY and CDR2 SYGVKD come from the germline V gene. The CDR3 is made up of 15 amino acids. Deletions cut 6 bases from V and 2 bases from J, with 14 bases between. CDR3 DNA sequence: TGTGCCATCAGCCGCGGGGGGCGCGGCAATCAGCCCCAGCATTTT. Residues: CAISRGGRGNQPQHF.

The J gene is TRBJ2-7, the V gene TRBV3-1 (or the pseudogene TRBV3-2), with 11 bases fitting TRBD2. CDR1 and CDR2 from the germline V gene are LGHDT and YNNKEL (reference sequence). After removal of 2 bases from V and 5 bases from J, the junction contained 8 bases not matched to a gene. The CDR3 length is 16 residues. This CDR3 reads CASSQQGLAGHNEQYV. As DNA, the CDR3 is TGTGCCAGCAGCCAACAAGGACTAGCGGGCCATAACGAGCAGTACGTC.

The rearrangement uses TRBV28 and TRBJ2-5, with TRBD1 matching over 8 bases. V lost 5 bases, J lost 5 bases, and 13 bases stayed unmatched. Germline V gene data show CDR1 as MDHEN and CDR2 as SYDVKM. The CDR3 runs to 16 residues. The DNA of the CDR3 is TGTGCCAGCAGTCCCAGGACAGGGAAGGGAATGGAGACCCAGTACTTC. It specifies CASSPRTGKGMETQYF.

The chain is built from TRBV19 and TRBJ1-1; tentatively, D is TRBD1 (6 bases). V was pared by 7 bases and J by 0 bases, with 18 bases between. Germline CDR1 and CDR2: LNHDA and SQIVND (reference sequence). The length of the CDR3 is 16 residues. The DNA of the CDR3 is TGTGCCAGTACCATGGGGGCAGTCCCCATGAACACTGAAGCTTTCTTT. Protein product: CASTMGAVPMNTEAFF.

This chain joins TRBV7-2 and TRBJ1-4, with D perhaps matching TRBD1 (5 bases). Trimming pared 3 bases from V and 2 bases from J, leaving 7 bases between. CDR3 length equals 14 residues. Looked up from germline, CDR1 is SGHTA and CDR2 is FQGNSA. CDR3 residues: CASSFGGTNEKLFF. As DNA, the CDR3 is TGTGCCAGCAGCTTTGGGGGGACTAATGAAAAACTGTTTTTT.

The chain recombines TRBV3-1 (or the pseudogene TRBV3-2) with TRBJ1-1; D is ambiguous. This CDR3 comprises 13 residues. V was pared by 0 bases and J by 1 base, with 3 bases between. Germline assignment: CDR1 LGHDT and CDR2 YNNKEL (reference sequence). As DNA, the CDR3 is TGTGCCAGCAGCCAAGATAAGAACACTGAAGCTTTCTTT. Translation gives CASSQDKNTEAFF.

This chain links TRBV6-5 with TRBJ1-1; 9 bases map to TRBD1. Per the germline V gene, CDR1 is MNHEY and CDR2 is SVGAGI. After removal of 7 bases from V and 1 base from J, the junction contained 7 bases not matched to a gene. The CDR3 contains 15 residues. CDR3 nucleotides: TGTGCCAGCACCCTTGGGGGACAGGGGAACACTGAAGCTTTCTTT. Translation gives CASTLGGQGNTEAFF.

The chain joins TRBV6-5 to TRBJ1-4; 7 bases line up with TRBD1. Germline CDR1 MNHEY, CDR2 SVGAGI. The CDR3 consists of 15 residues. J gave up 5 bases and V 4 bases, and 7 bases lay outside the gene matches. CDR3 nucleotide sequence: TGTGCCAGCAGTTTACAGGGGACGAGGAATGAAAAACTGTTTTTT. This codes for CASSLQGTRNEKLFF.

V gene TRBV29-1 combines with J gene TRBJ1-1; perhaps TRBD1 as D (6 bases). V was trimmed by 6 bases and J by 1 base, leaving 12 bases between them. The CDR3 is 13 amino acids. CDR1 is SQVTM and CDR2 is ANQGSEA in the germline V gene. The CDR3 DNA reads as TGCAGCGTCCAGGGGCGCTCGAACACTGAAGCTTTCTTT. Translation gives CSVQGRSNTEAFF.

CDR3 in amino acids: CASSEQGSNIQYF. The DNA for the CDR3 is TGTGCCAGTAGTGAACAGGGCAGTAACATTCAGTACTTC. This chain links TRBV19 with TRBJ2-4; D is possibly TRBD1 (6 bases). Trimming cost V 5 bases and J 7 bases, with 12 bases left between them. CDR3 size: 13 residues. Per germline, CDR1 LNHDA and CDR2 SQIVND (reference sequence).

Written as DNA, the CDR3 is TGTGCCAGCACCAAAGGGGGCGCGGTGGAGACCCAGTACTTC. This encodes CASTKGGAVETQYF. V is TRBV7-9 and J is TRBJ2-5; 7 bases match TRBD1. The germline V gene has CDR1 SEHNR and CDR2 FQNEAQ (reference sequence). The CDR3 is made up of 14 amino acids. Unmatched junction bases numbered 10, after V lost 7 bases and J lost 5 bases.

The V gene is TRBV3-1 (or the pseudogene TRBV3-2), the J gene TRBJ1-4, with 11 bases aligning to TRBD1. The CDR3 has 17 residues. With 3 bases clipped from V and 2 bases from J, the junction kept 5 bases outside the gene matches. The germline V gene has CDR1 LGHDT and CDR2 YNNKEL (reference sequence). CDR3 protein: CASSHGQGARTNEKLFF. DNA of the CDR3: TGTGCCAGCAGCCACGGACAGGGGGCGCGGACTAATGAAAAACTGTTTTTT.

The CDR3 loop reads CASSQDFPQAISNYGYTF. CDR3 coding DNA: TGTGCCAGCAGCCAAGATTTCCCGCAGGCCATTAGTAACTATGGCTACACCTTC. V is TRBV14 and J is TRBJ1-2; unclear D gene. The CDR3 loop spans 18 amino acids. Germline CDR1 SGHDN, CDR2 FVKESK. Deletions cut 0 bases from V and 1 base from J, with 18 bases between. The complete variable domain, with remaining parts taken from reference TRBV14 and TRBJ1-2, reads EAGVTQFPSHSVIEKGQTVTLRCDPISGHDNLYWYRRVMGKEIKFLLHFVKESKQDESGMPNNRFLAERTGGTYSTLKVQPAELEDSGVYFCASSQDFPQAISNYGYTFGSGTRLTVV.

CDR3 region: CASSETGAEAFF. CDR3 coding DNA: TGCGCCAGCAGTGAAACAGGGGCTGAAGCTTTCTTT. The chain combines TRBV10-1 with TRBJ1-1, with 7 bases matching TRBD1. The CDR3 has 12 amino acids. Germline V gives CDR1 WNHNN, CDR2 SYGVQD (reference sequence). J gave up 6 bases and V 3 bases, and 1 base lay outside the gene matches.

The J gene is TRBJ1-2, the V gene TRBV18, with 7 bases identical to TRBD1. This CDR3 is built from 16 residues. The J segment lost 2 bases and the V segment lost 6 bases, leaving 12 bases of the junction unmatched. The germline V gene encodes CDR1 KGHSH and CDR2 LQKENI. CDR3 in amino acids: CASSPGTETKNYGYTF. The CDR3 DNA reads as TGTGCCAGCTCGCCCGGGACAGAAACAAAGAACTATGGCTACACCTTC.

The CDR3 DNA reads TGCGCCAGCAGTAGGTCCTCTGGGGCTTACGAGCAGTACGTC. Protein product: CASSRSSGAYEQYV. The genes are TRBV10-2 and TRBJ2-7; tentatively, D is TRBD1 (5 bases). V lost 5 bases and J lost 4, with 15 bases in between. This CDR3 contains 14 residues. The germline V gene encodes CDR1 WSHSY and CDR2 SAAADI.

This sequence joins TRBV9 and TRBJ1-2, with TRBD1 matching 9 bases. The CDR3 is 15 amino acids. Losses at the gene ends were 2 bases for V and 0 bases for J; bases not matched to a gene: 2. CDR1 SGDLS and CDR2 YYNGEE come from the germline V gene. CDR3: CASSVHRGPNYGYTF. The CDR3 DNA is TGTGCCAGCAGCGTCCACAGGGGGCCTAACTATGGCTACACCTTC.

CDR3 DNA sequence: TGTGCCAGCTCGCCCAGGGGATATTCTCAGCCCCAGCATTTT. Translated: CASSPRGYSQPQHF. The V and J genes are TRBV5-6 and TRBJ1-5; D is possibly TRBD1 (6 bases). CDR3 length: 14 residues. Germline V gives CDR1 SGHDT, CDR2 YYEEEE. V shed 7 bases and J shed 6 bases, with 17 bases lying between them.

The chain employs TRBV9 and TRBJ1-1; tentative D call: TRBD1 (6 bases). CDR3 length equals 14 residues. Trimming removed 3 bases from V and 6 bases from J, with 15 bases in between. Germline CDR1 and CDR2: SGDLS and YYNGEE. The CDR3 sequence is CASSGEGRGPEAFF. The CDR3 coding sequence is TGTGCCAGCAGCGGCGAGGGCAGGGGCCCTGAAGCTTTCTTT.

The V call is TRBV7-8, the J call TRBJ1-2; D unresolved. Trimming pared 1 base from V and 8 bases from J, leaving 8 bases between. From germline, CDR1 is SGHVS and CDR2 FQNEAQ. This CDR3 region has 12 residues. The CDR3 DNA follows: TGTGCCAGCAGCTTAGTAAGCCGAGGCTACACCTTC. This translates into CASSLVSRGYTF.

The rearrangement joins TRBV4-2 to TRBJ2-3, with a possible D match to TRBD2 (7 bases). The CDR3 loop spans 18 amino acids. V lost 2 bases and J lost 0, with 18 bases in between. Germline lookup yields CDR1 LGHNA and CDR2 YNFKEQ. The CDR3 reads CASSQKAAAGASTDTQYF. The CDR3 nucleotides read TGTGCCAGCAGCCAAAAGGCCGCGGCGGGGGCTAGCACAGATACGCAGTATTTT.

In this sample, this clone turned up a few times. This chain links TRBV7-2 with TRBJ1-5; tentatively, D is TRBD1 (6 bases). The CDR3 contains 15 residues. Trimming took off 1 base at V and 5 bases at J, with 12 bases between the two ends. Germline values: CDR1 SGHTA, CDR2 FQGNSA. The CDR3 protein is CASSLGGQGYQPQHF. CDR3 nucleotides: TGTGCCAGCAGCTTAGGGGGCCAGGGGTATCAGCCCCAGCATTTT.

The chain joins TRBV18 to TRBJ1-1; possible D gene TRBD1, 6 bases. CDR1 is KGHSH and CDR2 is LQKENI in the germline V gene. The ends were cut back, 4 bases at V and 4 bases at J, with 10 bases in the middle. The CDR3 loop spans 13 amino acids. The CDR3 DNA sequence: TGTGCCAGCTCACGAACAGGGACCACTGAAGCTTTCTTT. Translating it yields CASSRTGTTEAFF.

Turning to this clone: One end of the junction varies from germline; a read error may be responsible. This chain joins TRBV28 and TRBJ1-5; D possibly corresponds to TRBD1 (5 bases). The CDR3 length is 15 residues. CDR1 MDHEN and CDR2 SYDVKM come from the germline V gene. As DNA, the CDR3 is TGCGGGGCAGCGGGGAATACCCGTAGCAATCAGCCCCAGCATTTT. Protein product: CGAAGNTRSNQPQHF.

V gene TRBV3-1 (or the pseudogene TRBV3-2) combines with J gene TRBJ2-3; D remains ambiguous. This CDR3 is built from 17 residues. CDR1 and CDR2 from the germline V gene are LGHDT and YNNKEL (reference sequence). V was clipped by 4 bases and J by 2 bases, with 19 bases between them. The CDR3 nucleotides read TGTGCCAGCAGCCCCAGGTCAAGCACATACTCCACAGATACGCAGTATTTT. Its translation: CASSPRSSTYSTDTQYF.